One sample yielded the 23 T cell receptor beta chains listed below, sequenced in a study of shared clonotypes between healthy human individuals. Clones were sequenced by immunoSEQ multiplex PCR, and TCRdb holds only the in-frame ones, with some missing. In the table there are 1,400,000 or so clones, approximately 98.5% of which are singletons. The sequencing input was naive CD4+ T cells sorted from blood. Subset: CD45RA+ positively selected. These receptor sequences come from a man aged 30 to 39 in good health.

The chain joins TRBV9 to TRBJ2-4; 8 nucleotides match TRBD1. CDR3 size: 14 residues. Per the germline V gene, CDR1 is SGDLS and CDR2 is YYNGEE. V lost 4 bases and J lost 7; bases outside the gene matches: 7. CDR3 bases: TGTGCCAGCAGCACGACAGGGGAGTCGAACATTCAGTACTTC. This codes for CASSTTGESNIQYF. Full variable domain (missing parts from reference TRBV9 and TRBJ2-4): DSGVTQTPKHLITATGQRVTLRCSPRSGDLSVYWYQQSLDQGLQFLIQYYNGEERAKGNILERFSAQQFPDLHSELNLSSLELGDSALYFCASSTTGESNIQYFGAGTRLSVL.

The count of this clone is one. The rearrangement links TRBV5-1 to TRBJ1-2; the D is unclear. There are 16 residues in the CDR3. V was shortened by 3 bases and J by 4 bases, with 19 bases between the two germline ends. Germline-derived CDR1 and CDR2 are SGHRS and YFSETQ. The CDR3 loop is CASSSPERGPTYGYTF. In DNA form, the CDR3 reads TGCGCCAGCAGCTCCCCCGAAAGAGGACCAACCTATGGCTACACCTTC. Full variable domain (missing parts from reference TRBV5-1 and TRBJ1-2): KAGVTQTPRYLIKTRGQQVTLSCSPISGHRSVSWYQQTPGQGLQFLFEYFSETQRNKGNFPGRFSGRQFSNSRSEMNVSTLELGDSALYLCASSSPERGPTYGYTFGSGTRLTVV.

This chain connects TRBV9 to TRBJ2-1; 7 bases align to TRBD2. The CDR3 is made up of 16 amino acids. V lost 2 bases, J lost 3 bases, and 8 bases stayed unmatched. CDR1 is SGDLS, CDR2 YYNGEE, per germline. The CDR3 reads CASSVELASYYNEQFF. Written as DNA, the CDR3 is TGTGCCAGCAGCGTCGAACTAGCGAGCTACTACAATGAGCAGTTCTTC.

This chain uses TRBV4-3 with TRBJ1-1; possible D gene TRBD1, 5 bases. Germline V gene sequence: CDR1 LGHNA, CDR2 YSLEER. V was clipped by 2 bases and J by 1 base, with 20 bases between them. The CDR3 totals 18 residues. CDR3 coding DNA: TGCGCCAGCAGCCAATCAAAAGCCATAGCAGGGACGAACACTGAAGCTTTCTTT. Encoded protein: CASSQSKAIAGTNTEAFF.

The V call is TRBV11-2, the J call TRBJ1-2, with D maybe TRBD1 (6 bases). Germline assignment: CDR1 SGHAT and CDR2 FQNNGV. Between the trimmed V and J ends, which lost 5 bases and 4 bases, there was a span of 14 bases. The CDR3 contains 14 residues. The CDR3 protein is CASSVLTGSYGYTF. CDR3 sequence (DNA): TGTGCCAGCAGCGTATTAACAGGGTCCTATGGCTACACCTTC. The whole variable domain, remainder taken from reference TRBV11-2 and TRBJ1-2, is EAGVAQSPRYKIIEKRQSVAFWCNPISGHATLYWYQQILGQGPKLLIQFQNNGVVDDSQLPKDRFSAERLKGVDSTLKIQPAKLEDSAVYLCASSVLTGSYGYTFGSGTRLTVV.

The chain carries TRBV5-1 and TRBJ2-1; D gene unclear. The germline V gene encodes CDR1 SGHRS and CDR2 YFSETQ. The CDR3 runs 13 residues. Between the trimmed V and J ends, which lost 4 bases and 4 bases, there was a span of 9 bases. CDR3 bases: TGCGCCAGCAGCCCCGGACCATACAATGAGCAGTTCTTC. Its translation: CASSPGPYNEQFF.

The genes are TRBV13 and TRBJ2-7, with D possibly matching TRBD1 (5 bases). The germline CDR1 and CDR2 sequences are PRHDT and FYEKMQ (reference sequence). This CDR3 has 15 residues. With 1 base removed from V and 3 bases from J, the gap between germline ends came to 13 bases. CDR3 sequence (DNA): TGTGCCAGCAGCTTAGTGCAGGGTGCGATCTACGAGCAGTACTTC. Its translation: CASSLVQGAIYEQYF. Supplemented by reference TRBV13 and TRBJ2-7, the full variable domain reads AAGVIQSPRHLIKEKRETATLKCYPIPRHDTVYWYQQGPGQDPQFLISFYEKMQSDKGSIPDRFSAQQFSDYHSELNMSSLELGDSALYFCASSLVQGAIYEQYFGPGTRLTVT.

This clone was seen once. The chain couples TRBV4-1 to TRBJ1-4, with D unclear. The germline gives CDR1 MGHRA, CDR2 YSYEKL. This CDR3 is 16 amino acids long. Trimming shortened V by 2 bases and J by 5 bases, and 15 bases separated the two germline ends. CDR3 in DNA: TGCGCCAGCAGCCAACCGTCTAGACGGCCAAATGAAAAACTGTTTTTT. It codes for CASSQPSRRPNEKLFF.

This sequence joins TRBV4-1 and TRBJ2-7, with D uncertain. The V gene lost 2 bases and the J gene lost 6 bases, with 17 bases spanning the gap. Germline V gene sequence: CDR1 MGHRA, CDR2 YSYEKL. The CDR3 is 15 residues long. CDR3 in amino acids: CASSQNTRTAPEQYF. CDR3 coding DNA: TGCGCCAGCAGCCAAAACACCCGAACGGCCCCCGAGCAGTACTTC.

The V and J genes are TRBV10-1 and TRBJ2-7; D is ambiguous. Between the trimmed V and J ends, which lost 0 bases and 6 bases, there was a span of 18 bases. Germline lookup yields CDR1 WNHNN and CDR2 SYGVQD (reference sequence). The CDR3 has 16 amino acids. The CDR3 DNA sequence: TGCGCCAGCAGTGAGTCGATTCTCAGGAAACCACTCGAGCAGTACTTC. Translated: CASSESILRKPLEQYF.

The chain carries TRBV18 and TRBJ2-2, with D unresolved. Per germline, CDR1 KGHSH and CDR2 LQKENI. V gave up 6 bases and J gave up 1 base, with 18 bases separating them. This CDR3 region has 17 residues. This CDR3 is CASSPRRPGMNTGELFF. The CDR3 DNA reads as TGTGCCAGCTCCCCCCGAAGACCCGGAATGAACACCGGGGAGCTGTTTTTT.

Remarks on this clone: Within the sample, other DNA sequences also encode this same CDR3. The chain uses TRBV29-1 and TRBJ2-3, with 11 bases lining up with TRBD2. Germline assignment: CDR1 SQVTM and CDR2 ANQGSEA. Unmatched junction bases numbered 0, after V lost 1 base and J lost 0 bases. CDR3 size: 15 residues. The CDR3: CSVEGTSGSTDTQYF. CDR3 DNA: TGCAGCGTTGAAGGGACTAGCGGGAGCACAGATACGCAGTATTTT.

V is TRBV5-1 and J is TRBJ2-1, with D possibly matching TRBD2 (6 bases). CDR3 length: 14 residues. Germline lookup yields CDR1 SGHRS and CDR2 YFSETQ. Trimming shortened V by 1 base and J by 8 bases, and 13 bases separated the two germline ends. The CDR3 here is CASSLTGVADEQFF. CDR3 DNA sequence: TGCGCCAGCAGCTTGACGGGAGTGGCGGATGAGCAGTTCTTC.

V and J are TRBV19 and TRBJ2-1; 15 nucleotides align to TRBD2. V was pared by 6 bases and J by 1 base, with 13 bases of the junction left unmatched. The germline gives CDR1 LNHDA, CDR2 SQIVND (reference sequence). CDR3 size: 20 residues. This CDR3 is CASSPRSGLAGGLSYNEQFF. CDR3 nucleotides: TGTGCCAGTAGCCCGCGCTCCGGACTAGCGGGAGGGCTTTCCTACAATGAGCAGTTCTTC.

The chain links TRBV28 to TRBJ1-1; perhaps TRBD1 as D (5 bases). CDR3 length: 16 residues. Germline V gives CDR1 MDHEN, CDR2 SYDVKM. Deletions cut 6 bases from V and 1 base from J, with 18 bases between. The CDR3 sequence: CASSATEGAWNTEAFF. Here the CDR3 DNA reads TGTGCCAGCAGCGCCACGGAAGGGGCATGGAACACTGAAGCTTTCTTT.

The chain recombines TRBV7-2 with TRBJ1-1, with 9 positions matching TRBD1. Trimming cost V 7 bases and J 7 bases; bases outside gene matches: 13. This CDR3 spans 15 amino acids. CDR1 is SGHTA, CDR2 FQGNSA, per germline. The CDR3 DNA sequence: TGTGCCAGCACCCCGGTAGTGGGACAGGGACGTGAAGCTTTCTTT. The encoded protein is CASTPVVGQGREAFF.

Comments on this clone: This CDR3 is also generated by other DNA sequences in the sample. This chain links TRBV5-1 with TRBJ2-2, with no clear D. Germline values: CDR1 SGHRS, CDR2 YFSETQ. The V end was cut by 0 bases, the J end by 4 bases, with 4 bases between. The CDR3 is 13 amino acids. The CDR3, as DNA: TGCGCCAGCAGCTTGGATCCCACCGGGGAGCTGTTTTTT. It is translated as CASSLDPTGELFF. The whole variable domain, remainder taken from reference TRBV5-1 and TRBJ2-2, is KAGVTQTPRYLIKTRGQQVTLSCSPISGHRSVSWYQQTPGQGLQFLFEYFSETQRNKGNFPGRFSGRQFSNSRSEMNVSTLELGDSALYLCASSLDPTGELFFGEGSRLTVL.

This clone was seen a single time. This chain uses TRBV5-1 with TRBJ2-7, with TRBD1 matching over 9 bases. Trimming cost V 4 bases and J 0 bases; bases outside gene matches: 5. The CDR3 contains 15 residues. CDR1 and CDR2 (germline): SGHRS, YFSETQ. CDR3 residues: CASSRGQGSSYEQYF. The CDR3 DNA sequence: TGCGCCAGCAGCCGGGGACAGGGAAGCTCCTACGAGCAGTACTTC.

As for this clone: Other DNA sequences in this specimen translate into the identical CDR3. This sequence joins TRBV5-1 and TRBJ2-7, with 8 nucleotides matching TRBD2. Unmatched junction bases numbered 6, after V lost 0 bases and J lost 4 bases. The CDR3 runs 15 residues. In germline, CDR1 is SGHRS, CDR2 YFSETQ. CDR3: CASSLAAGVPYEQYF. For the CDR3, the DNA is TGCGCCAGCAGCTTGGCAGCGGGAGTACCTTACGAGCAGTACTTC. Complete variable domain (other parts from reference TRBV5-1 and TRBJ2-7): KAGVTQTPRYLIKTRGQQVTLSCSPISGHRSVSWYQQTPGQGLQFLFEYFSETQRNKGNFPGRFSGRQFSNSRSEMNVSTLELGDSALYLCASSLAAGVPYEQYFGPGTRLTVT.

The V and J genes are TRBV2 and TRBJ2-7, with a possible D match to TRBD2 (5 bases). CDR1 is SNHLY and CDR2 is FYNNEI in the germline V gene. The CDR3 covers 17 residues. V was clipped by 3 bases and J by 5 bases, with 23 bases between them. CDR3 in amino acids: CASSESNGVLSTHEQYF. DNA of the CDR3: TGTGCCAGCAGTGAGTCAAACGGGGTACTAAGCACCCACGAGCAGTACTTC. Together with reference TRBV2 and TRBJ2-7, the CDR3 gives the full variable domain: EPEVTQTPSHQVTQMGQEVILRCVPISNHLYFYWYRQILGQKVEFLVSFYNNEISEKSEIFDDQFSVERPDGSNFTLKIRSTKLEDSAMYFCASSESNGVLSTHEQYFGPGTRLTVT.

A note on this clone: This sample also contains other DNA sequences that code for the same CDR3. This sequence joins TRBV5-1 and TRBJ2-1; possibly TRBD1 for D (7 bases). This CDR3 has 13 amino acids. The germline CDR1 and CDR2 sequences are SGHRS and YFSETQ. Trimming took 2 bases from V and 8 from J, leaving 11 bases between them. CDR3 in DNA: TGCGCCAGCAGCTTAGGAGGGGGCGATGAGCAGTTCTTC. Amino acid sequence: CASSLGGGDEQFF.

Points on this clone: Other DNA sequences in this sample translate to the same CDR3. This chain links TRBV6-1 with TRBJ2-4; D is unclear. Germline CDR1 reads MNHNS; CDR2 reads SASEGT. Trimming pared 3 bases from V and 0 bases from J, leaving 9 bases between. The CDR3 length is 15 residues. The CDR3 loop reads CASSDPGLAKNIQYF. The CDR3 nucleotides read TGTGCCAGCAGTGATCCCGGATTAGCCAAAAACATTCAGTACTTC.

This clone is a singleton in its sample. This sequence joins TRBV6-1 and TRBJ1-2; 7 nucleotides agree with TRBD1. The CDR3 is 13 residues long. The germline V gene encodes CDR1 MNHNS and CDR2 SASEGT. The V and J ends lost 5 bases and 6 bases, in that order; junction bases with no gene match: 6. CDR3 region: CASSLRTGNGYTF. In nucleotides, the CDR3 is TGTGCCAGCAGTTTGAGGACAGGAAATGGCTACACCTTC.